A selection of T cell receptor beta chains follows, all from one sample in a study of OX40 agonist ivuxolimab in advanced cancers. Here immunoSEQ multiplex PCR was the method, and the copy in TCRdb shows in-frame clones only, minus some. The sample consists of 40,000 to 60,000 clones, 81% of them appearing once. Sequenced here: CD4+ or CD8+ T cells sorted from blood, sampled in a trial of the OX40 agonist ivuxolimab. All receptors derive from an adult with an advanced solid tumor such as melanoma, head and neck, liver or kidney cancer. CDR3s include the opening cysteine and the closing phenylalanine or tryptophan. A D gene is named only where the DNA matches it firmly. Clone size is stated in some rows and not others, as once, few, many or a class when expanded.

D gene: TRBD1
clone size: NA
J gene: TRBJ2-3
V gene: TRBV7-9
CDR3 protein: CASSGEGTGFKDTQYF
CDR3 DNA: TGTGCCAGCAGCGGGGAGGGGACAGGGTTTAAAGATACGCAGTATTTT

D gene: NA
clone size: NA
J gene: TRBJ1-1
V gene: TRBV10-3
CDR3 protein: CAISEPSLEAFF
CDR3 DNA: TGTGCCATCAGTGAACCTTCATTAGAAGCTTTCTTT

D gene: NA
clone size: NA
J gene: TRBJ1-2
V gene: TRBV29-1
CDR3 protein: CSVDGDYGYTF
CDR3 DNA: TGCAGCGTTGATGGGGACTATGGCTACACCTTC

D gene: NA
clone size: NA
J gene: TRBJ1-2
V gene: TRBV29-1
CDR3 protein: CSVEGGQSTYGYTF
CDR3 DNA: TGCAGCGTTGAAGGGGGGCAATCAACCTATGGCTACACCTTC

D gene: NA
clone size: NA
J gene: TRBJ1-2
V gene: TRBV11-1
CDR3 protein: CASSLTPDTNYGYTF
CDR3 DNA: TGTGCCAGCAGCTTAACTCCAGACACAAACTATGGCTACACCTTC

D gene: NA
clone size: once
J gene: TRBJ1-1
V gene: TRBV5-6
CDR3 protein: CASSLWHRENTEAFF
CDR3 DNA: TGTGCCAGCAGCTTGTGGCACAGGGAGAACACTGAAGCTTTCTTT

D gene: NA
clone size: NA
J gene: TRBJ2-1
V gene: TRBV6-4
CDR3 protein: CASSDSKSSSYNEQFF
CDR3 DNA: TGTGCCAGCAGTGACTCTAAGTCTAGCTCCTACAATGAGCAGTTCTTC

D gene: TRBD2
clone size: few
J gene: TRBJ2-1
V gene: TRBV9
CDR3 protein: CASSSGSGGYNEQFF
CDR3 DNA: TGTGCCAGCAGCTCGGGGAGCGGGGGGTACAATGAGCAGTTCTTC

D gene: NA
clone size: NA
J gene: TRBJ2-3
V gene: TRBV10-1
CDR3 protein: CASSEGTLRRTDTQYF
CDR3 DNA: TGCGCCAGCAGTGAAGGTACCCTCCGGCGCACAGATACGCAGTATTTT

D gene: TRBD2
clone size: NA
J gene: TRBJ2-5
V gene: TRBV9
CDR3 protein: CASSVAGTSGPKETQYF
CDR3 DNA: TGTGCCAGCAGCGTAGCAGGGACTAGCGGGCCGAAAGAGACCCAGTACTTC

D gene: TRBD2
clone size: NA
J gene: TRBJ2-1
V gene: TRBV5-1
CDR3 protein: CASSLEPSGYNEQFF
CDR3 DNA: TGCGCCAGCAGCTTGGAGCCTAGCGGGTACAATGAGCAGTTCTTC

D gene: TRBD1
clone size: NA
J gene: TRBJ2-3
V gene: TRBV15
CDR3 protein: CATSRGTGDNPDTQYF
CDR3 DNA: TGTGCCACCAGCAGAGGGACAGGGGATAACCCAGATACGCAGTATTTT

D gene: NA
clone size: NA
J gene: TRBJ2-3
V gene: TRBV7-6
CDR3 protein: CASSPKDYSRTDTQYF
CDR3 DNA: TGTGCCAGCAGCCCCAAGGACTATTCCCGCACAGATACGCAGTATTTT

D gene: NA
clone size: NA
J gene: TRBJ1-1
V gene: TRBV6-6
CDR3 protein: CASSYTRTGNTEAFF
CDR3 DNA: TGTGCCAGCAGTTACACGAGGACGGGGAACACTGAAGCTTTCTTT

D gene: NA
clone size: NA
J gene: TRBJ1-2
V gene: TRBV28
CDR3 protein: CASSRPGEGANYGYTF
CDR3 DNA: TGTGCCAGCAGTAGACCCGGGGAGGGCGCTAACTATGGCTACACCTTC

D gene: NA
clone size: once
J gene: TRBJ1-4
V gene: TRBV5-1
CDR3 protein: CASSFTGWDEKLFF
CDR3 DNA: TGCGCCAGCAGCTTTACGGGTTGGGATGAAAAACTGTTTTTT

D gene: NA
clone size: NA
J gene: TRBJ1-1
V gene: TRBV5-4
CDR3 protein: CASSFLGAEAFF
CDR3 DNA: TGTGCCAGCAGCTTCCTGGGGGCTGAAGCTTTCTTT

D gene: NA
clone size: NA
J gene: TRBJ1-4
V gene: TRBV27
CDR3 protein: CASRRGEATNEKLFF
CDR3 DNA: TGTGCCAGCAGGCGCGGAGAGGCAACTAATGAAAAACTGTTTTTT

D gene: NA
clone size: NA
J gene: TRBJ1-2
V gene: TRBV7-9
CDR3 protein: CASSPLNYGYTF
CDR3 DNA: TGTGCCAGCAGCCCGTTGAACTATGGCTACACCTTC

D gene: NA
clone size: NA
J gene: TRBJ2-6
V gene: TRBV2
CDR3 protein: CASLVRDDSSGANVLTF
CDR3 DNA: TGTGCCAGCCTAGTCAGGGACGATAGCTCTGGGGCCAACGTCCTGACTTTC

D gene: NA
clone size: NA
J gene: TRBJ2-7
V gene: TRBV27
CDR3 protein: CASSSGPGEQYF
CDR3 DNA: TGTGCCAGCAGTTCAGGTCCTGGGGAGCAGTACTTC

D gene: NA
clone size: NA
J gene: TRBJ2-2
V gene: TRBV4-3
CDR3 protein: CASSQDLGNTGELFF
CDR3 DNA: TGCGCCAGCAGCCAAGATCTGGGAAACACCGGGGAGCTGTTTTTT

D gene: NA
clone size: NA
J gene: TRBJ2-2
V gene: TRBV6-5
CDR3 protein: CASSPTGLEELFF
CDR3 DNA: TGTGCCAGCAGCCCGACCGGATTGGAGGAGCTGTTTTTT

D gene: TRBD2
clone size: once
J gene: TRBJ2-1
V gene: TRBV11-2
CDR3 protein: CASSVTSGGYNEQFF
CDR3 DNA: TGTGCCAGCAGTGTGACTAGCGGAGGGTACAATGAGCAGTTCTTC

D gene: NA
clone size: NA
J gene: TRBJ2-2
V gene: TRBV9
CDR3 protein: CASSPWYGELFF
CDR3 DNA: TGTGCCAGCAGCCCTTGGTACGGGGAGCTGTTTTTT

D gene: TRBD1
clone size: NA
J gene: TRBJ1-1
V gene: TRBV14
CDR3 protein: CASSQLSGTAMNTEAFF
CDR3 DNA: TGTGCCAGCAGCCAACTCTCGGGGACAGCGATGAACACTGAAGCTTTCTTT

D gene: NA
clone size: NA
J gene: TRBJ1-1
V gene: TRBV27
CDR3 protein: CASTSGLGTEAFF
CDR3 DNA: TGTGCCAGCACGTCAGGGTTAGGGACTGAAGCTTTCTTT

D gene: NA
clone size: once
J gene: TRBJ1-1
V gene: TRBV7-9
CDR3 protein: CASSLSASEAFF
CDR3 DNA: TGTGCCAGCAGCTTAAGTGCGTCTGAAGCTTTCTTT

D gene: NA
clone size: NA
J gene: TRBJ2-3
V gene: TRBV29-1
CDR3 protein: CSVPSRALADTQYF
CDR3 DNA: TGCAGCGTCCCCAGCAGGGCTCTTGCAGATACGCAGTATTTT

D gene: NA
clone size: NA
J gene: TRBJ1-2
V gene: TRBV7-9
CDR3 protein: CASSPDWAADGYTF
CDR3 DNA: TGTGCCAGCAGCCCCGATTGGGCAGCGGATGGCTACACCTTC

D gene: NA
clone size: NA
J gene: TRBJ1-1
V gene: TRBV9
CDR3 protein: CASSPWDTMNTEAFF
CDR3 DNA: TGTGCCAGCAGCCCTTGGGACACAATGAACACTGAAGCTTTCTTT

D gene: NA
clone size: NA
J gene: TRBJ1-5
V gene: TRBV7-8
CDR3 protein: CASSAGSYQPQHF
CDR3 DNA: TGTGCCAGCAGCGCGGGTTCCTATCAGCCCCAGCATTTT

D gene: NA
clone size: NA
J gene: TRBJ2-5
V gene: TRBV13
CDR3 protein: CASSLTTQEHETQYF
CDR3 DNA: TGTGCCAGCAGCTTAACAACCCAGGAACACGAGACCCAGTACTTC

D gene: TRBD1
clone size: NA
J gene: TRBJ2-2
V gene: TRBV2
CDR3 protein: CASSDEGQTYTGELFF
CDR3 DNA: TGTGCCAGCAGTGACGAGGGACAGACTTACACCGGGGAGCTGTTTTTT

D gene: NA
clone size: once
J gene: TRBJ1-5
V gene: TRBV28
CDR3 protein: CASSPTGFGYQPQHF
CDR3 DNA: TGTGCCAGCAGCCCTACAGGGTTTGGCTATCAGCCCCAGCATTTT

D gene: NA
clone size: NA
J gene: TRBJ1-1
V gene: TRBV15
CDR3 protein: CATSRDGNVVARDTEAFF
CDR3 DNA: TGTGCCACCAGCAGAGATGGTAATGTGGTGGCTAGGGACACTGAAGCTTTCTTT

D gene: NA
clone size: medium-sized
J gene: TRBJ1-5
V gene: TRBV19
CDR3 protein: CASSIIQGVGNQPQHF
CDR3 DNA: TGTGCCAGTAGTATCATACAGGGCGTTGGCAATCAGCCCCAGCATTTT

D gene: TRBD2
clone size: NA
J gene: TRBJ2-7
V gene: TRBV4-3
CDR3 protein: CASSQDGSGAYEQYF
CDR3 DNA: TGCGCCAGCAGCCAAGACGGTAGCGGGGCCTACGAGCAGTACTTC